The 10 T cell receptor beta chains in this list originate from one sample, sequenced in a study of cytomegalovirus exposure and HLA in healthy donors. The PCR had 60 Vbeta and 13 Jbeta primers. TCRdb's copy holds only in-frame clones and misses some; the assay was immunoSEQ multiplex PCR. The sample consists of 120,000 to 150,000 clones, 60% to 80% of them appearing once. The specimen sequenced was PBMCs. The source is a male donor in good health and CMV-seronegative.

This rearrangement joins TRBV19 to TRBJ2-5; D perhaps matches TRBD2 (5 bases). Germline V CDR1 and CDR2: LNHDA, SQIVND (reference sequence). CDR3 length equals 14 residues. The germline V and J ends were trimmed by 4 bases and 1 base, with 10 bases remaining between them. In nucleotides, the CDR3 is TGTGCCAGTAGTAAGGAGGTGCTCCAAGAGACCCAGTACTTC. Amino acid sequence: CASSKEVLQETQYF.

This clone appeared once. This rearrangement joins TRBV7-8 to TRBJ1-4, with 7 bases identical to TRBD1. The ends lost 5 bases at V and 7 bases at J; junction bases unmatched: 7. The CDR3 length is 14 residues. CDR1 is SGHVS and CDR2 is FQNEAQ in the germline V gene. CDR3 DNA sequence: TGTGCCAGCAGCGCCGAGACAGGGAGTGAAAAACTGTTTTTT. Protein sequence: CASSAETGSEKLFF.

This clone was picked up a small number of times. V and J are TRBV2 and TRBJ1-1; 7 bases align to TRBD1. The CDR3 extends over 13 amino acids. Trimming at V came to 6 bases and at J to 7 bases, leaving 8 bases not matched to a gene. Germline V gives CDR1 SNHLY, CDR2 FYNNEI. CDR3 DNA: TGTGCCAGCAGAATACAGGGGAAGGGTGAAGCTTTCTTT. This gives the protein CASRIQGKGEAFF.

The chain joins TRBV9 to TRBJ2-7, with TRBD2 matching 11 bases. CDR3 length: 15 amino acids. Germline V lookup: CDR1 SGDLS, CDR2 YYNGEE. Trimming at V came to 1 base and at J to 2 bases, leaving 2 bases not matched to a gene. This CDR3 reads CASSVSSGGAYEQYF. The DNA of the CDR3 is TGTGCCAGCAGCGTAAGTAGCGGGGGGGCCTACGAGCAGTACTTC.

The rearrangement links TRBV29-1 to TRBJ2-7; 11 bases agree with TRBD2. The V segment lost 4 bases and the J segment 1 base; nucleotides outside the gene matches: 3. Germline assignment: CDR1 SQVTM and CDR2 ANQGSEA. This CDR3 has 14 residues. CDR3 nucleotide sequence: TGCAGCGTTGGTGGGACTAGCGGTTCCTACGAGCAGTACTTC. As protein: CSVGGTSGSYEQYF.

The V call is TRBV7-9, the J call TRBJ1-5, with D maybe TRBD1 (5 bases). CDR3 size: 15 residues. Germline lookup yields CDR1 SEHNR and CDR2 FQNEAQ (reference sequence). The V end lost 1 base, the J end lost 7 bases, and 14 bases lay between the germline ends. The DNA of the CDR3 is TGTGCCAGCAGCTTAGGGGCGGGGGTATCGCAGCCCCAGCATTTT. It yields the protein CASSLGAGVSQPQHF.

The V gene is TRBV7-6, the J gene TRBJ2-2; D remains ambiguous. Trimming removed 3 bases at V and 4 bases at J, with 9 bases between. The CDR3 length is 14 residues. CDR1 is SGHVS and CDR2 is FNYEAQ in the germline V gene. The CDR3 spells CASSFGTATGELFF. The CDR3 DNA follows: TGTGCCAGCAGCTTCGGTACCGCCACCGGGGAGCTGTTTTTT.

In its sample, this clone was seen a few times. The rearrangement uses TRBV7-7 and TRBJ2-1; 9 positions match TRBD1. The CDR3 sequence is 13 residues long. The trim removed 6 bases at V and 9 bases at J, leaving 6 bases unmatched. The germline CDR1 and CDR2 sequences are SSHAT and FNYEAQ (reference sequence). CDR3 DNA: TGTGCCAGCAGTTCCGGGACAGGGCCTGAGCAGTTCTTC. This codes for CASSSGTGPEQFF.

The rearrangement links TRBV7-2 to TRBJ1-3; D is undetermined. V lost 10 bases and J 0 bases, leaving 13 bases between the germline ends. Germline-derived CDR1 and CDR2 are SGHTA and FQGNSA. The CDR3 is 14 amino acids. As DNA, the CDR3 is TGTGCCACCCGCTCGGCAGGCTCTGGAAACACCATATATTTT. This gives the protein CATRSAGSGNTIYF.

The rearrangement links TRBV7-6 to TRBJ2-1; a weak D match, TRBD1 (6 bases). The CDR3 contains 17 residues. V lost 0 bases to trimming and J lost 0 bases, with 12 bases between them. CDR1 and CDR2 from the germline V gene are SGHVS and FNYEAQ. CDR3: CASSLARTDSSYNEQFF. CDR3 nucleotide sequence: TGTGCCAGCAGCTTAGCGAGGACAGATAGCTCCTACAATGAGCAGTTCTTC.